The entry below gives a single T cell receptor (beta chain) sequence along with its context. Its antigen is unidentified. The study ran the assay at deep level. Sorted-subset replicate PCRs used approximately 180 ng of genomic DNA. This amount corresponded to 30,000 to 35,000 T cell genomes. Source study methods: Filtering differed since immunoSEQ provided only junctions, with no quality scores. The method was immunoSEQ multiplex PCR; TCRdb's version includes in-frame clones alone and lacks a portion of them. V and J calls and clone size are given by that table; D and trimming were obtained from the DNA. The table lists about 1,800,000 clones, approximately 94% of them singletons. The data are from a study of shared clonotypes between healthy human individuals. It was CD45RO-negative cells, positively selected for CCR7, that made up naive CD8 cells, with terminally differentiated effector memory CD45RA+ cells excluded.

The length of the CDR3 is 15 residues. With 6 bases removed from V and 4 bases from J, the gap between germline ends came to 16 bases. Germline CDR1 PRHDT, CDR2 FYEKMQ (reference sequence). General study results and limits: The study generally estimated greater richness for naive than memory subsets.

This sequence originates from a man aged 18 to 35 in good health. V and J are TRBV13 and TRBJ2-1, with D perhaps matching TRBD1 or TRBD2 (5 bases each). The specimen was naive CD8+ T cells sorted from blood. CDR3 region: CASSFTGTRYNEQFF. In DNA form, the CDR3 reads TGTGCCAGCAGTTTTACCGGGACGCGGTACAATGAGCAGTTCTTC.